This TCR beta chain derives from a study of T cell responses to AZD1222 COVID-19 vaccine. General study results and limits: Spike-specific TCRs gained breadth and depth after people received two AZD1222 doses. Just six or seven AZD1222 recipients tested seropositive at baseline. Scientists sampled the repertoires only once the peak T cell response had passed.

On this clone itself: Its cognate antigen is unknown.

Germline CDR1 reads SGHNT; CDR2 reads YENEEA. The V and J ends lost 3 bases and 10 bases respectively, with 13 bases between them. This CDR3 is 13 amino acids long. Repertoires were generated with immunoSEQ multiplex PCR, while TCRdb's copy carries only in-frame clones and drops some. The repertoire has about 93,000 clones, approximately 86% of them found once; the top ten carry 6.3%. The sample consisted of peripheral blood, taken on day 0 of AZD1222 vaccination. The chain uses TRBV11-3 and TRBJ2-1; D is unresolved. The sequence was obtained from an adult in good health. CDR3: CASSLAARGEQFF. As DNA, the CDR3 is TGTGCCAGCAGCTTGGCAGCCCGTGGAGAGCAGTTCTTC.